This is a list of T cell receptor beta chains from one sample in a study of T cell responses to AZD1222 COVID-19 vaccine. The repertoire was sequenced with immunoSEQ multiplex PCR; TCRdb's copy has only in-frame clones and lacks some. This repertoire shows over 150,000 clones, approximately 90% found once; its top ten account for around 4.6%. Source: peripheral blood, taken on day 0 of MenACWY control vaccination. These receptors all come from an adult in good health. CDR3s include the opening cysteine and the closing phenylalanine or tryptophan. The D gene is left open where the match is weak. The listing skips clone size in some rows; elsewhere it reads once, few, many or a size class.

V gene	D gene	J gene	clone size	CDR3 DNA	CDR3 protein
TRBV4-1	TRBD1	TRBJ1-1	.	TGCGCCAGCAGTGGGACAGGGGTGTGGGCTTTCTTT	CASSGTGVWAFF
TRBV12-5	.	TRBJ2-1	.	TGTGCTAGTGGGCAGGGTTTTAGCTCCTACAATGAGCAGTTCTTC	CASGQGFSSYNEQFF
TRBV18	.	TRBJ1-3	.	TGTGCCAGCTCACCGATATGGACAGCCGGAATGAACACCATATATTTT	CASSPIWTAGMNTIYF
TRBV2	.	TRBJ1-3	.	TGTGCCAGCAGGTCCGTACAGGGTCGTCTAGGAAACACCATATATTTT	CASRSVQGRLGNTIYF
TRBV30	.	TRBJ1-5	.	TGTGCCTGGCGGGGGAAACTCTGGGATCAGCCCCAGCATTTT	CAWRGKLWDQPQHF
TRBV7-3	.	TRBJ2-2	.	TGTGCCAGCAGCCCACTTTCAGGGGAGCTGTTTTTT	CASSPLSGELFF
TRBV4-3	.	TRBJ1-2	.	TGCGCCAGCAGCCAAGAGGCGGCAGGGAGGGCGCACTATGGCTACACCTTC	CASSQEAAGRAHYGYTF
TRBV3-1/TRBV3-2	.	TRBJ2-5	.	TGTGCCAGCAGCCAAGCTGCCACTCGGGAGACCCAGTACTTC	CASSQAATRETQYF
TRBV7-8	TRBD2	TRBJ2-7	.	TGTGCCAGCAGCGGCGGACTAGCGGGAGGAACCTACGAGCAGTACTTC	CASSGGLAGGTYEQYF
TRBV28	TRBD1	TRBJ2-2	.	TGTGCCAGCAGTTTTTTGGCACAGGGGGCCGGGGAGCTGTTTTTT	CASSFLAQGAGELFF
TRBV5-1	.	TRBJ1-2	.	TGCGCCAGCAGCTTTTCGTCGCGGTACTATGGCTACACCTTC	CASSFSSRYYGYTF
TRBV2	.	TRBJ2-7	.	TGTGCCAGCAGCGATCCGGACCCCCGGAACCGGAGGAGTTGGGGGGAGCAGTACTTC	CASSDPDPRNRRSWGEQYF
TRBV28	TRBD2	TRBJ2-2	.	TGTGCCAGCAGTTTATGGGGGAGGGCGGCCGGGGAGCTGTTTTTT	CASSLWGRAAGELFF
TRBV7-9	.	TRBJ1-1	.	TGTGCCAGCAGCTTATCCCCCCAGGGACCGAACACTGAAGCTTTCTTT	CASSLSPQGPNTEAFF
TRBV7-6	.	TRBJ1-3	.	TGTGCCAGCAGCTTAATGTCGTTCTCTGGAAACACCATATATTTT	CASSLMSFSGNTIYF
TRBV11-1	.	TRBJ1-1	few	TGTGCCAGCAGCCCTCTACGGGTGAACACTGAAGCTTTCTTT	CASSPLRVNTEAFF
TRBV11-3	.	TRBJ1-3	.	TGTGCCAGCAGCTTAGGCGGAAGCTCTGGAAACACCATATATTTT	CASSLGGSSGNTIYF
TRBV10-1	.	TRBJ1-6	.	TGCGCCAGCATCCAGAGGCAGGGAAAGCCCGATTATAATTCACCCCTCCACTTT	CASIQRQGKPDYNSPLHF
TRBV9	TRBD1	TRBJ1-1	.	TGTGCCAGCAGCTTACAGGGGGTGAACACTGAAGCTTTCTTT	CASSLQGVNTEAFF
TRBV9	TRBD1	TRBJ2-5	.	TGTGCCAGCAGCGTCTTGGACAGGGGGGAGACCCAGTACTTC	CASSVLDRGETQYF
TRBV30	.	TRBJ1-1	.	TGTGCCTGGAGTGTACTTGGTTTATCCCATAACACTGAAGCTTTCTTT	CAWSVLGLSHNTEAFF
TRBV29-1	TRBD1	TRBJ2-3	.	TGCAGCGTACACGGGACAGGTCCAGATACGCAGTATTTT	CSVHGTGPDTQYF
TRBV19	.	TRBJ2-7	.	TGTGCCAGTACCCCACGCCTCGGACCCCCGGGCGAGCAGTACTTC	CASTPRLGPPGEQYF
TRBV9	TRBD2	TRBJ2-2	.	TGTGCCAGCAGCGCCAAAGCGGGGGGCACCGGGGAGCTGTTTTTT	CASSAKAGGTGELFF
TRBV5-8	.	TRBJ1-3	.	TGTGCCAGCAGCCCCTGGCCCTCTGGAAACACCATATATTTT	CASSPWPSGNTIYF
TRBV6-5	.	TRBJ1-6	.	TGTGCCAGCGCCCCACAGGCATCTAATTCACCCCTCCACTTT	CASAPQASNSPLHF
TRBV7-3	.	TRBJ1-1	.	TGTGCCAGCAGCGCAAGCCCAGGATGGAACACTGAAGCTTTCTTT	CASSASPGWNTEAFF
TRBV7-9	TRBD2	TRBJ2-2	.	TGTGCCAGCAGCTTCGGACTAGCGGGATTGAACACCGGGGAGCTGTTTTTT	CASSFGLAGLNTGELFF
TRBV7-8	.	TRBJ2-1	.	TGTGCCAGCAGCTGGAGACTGAGAACCCTCAATGAGCAGTTCTTC	CASSWRLRTLNEQFF
TRBV2	.	TRBJ2-2	.	TGTGCCAGCAGTCCAGATGGGGTCGACACCGGGGAGCTGTTTTTT	CASSPDGVDTGELFF
TRBV9	.	TRBJ2-3	.	TGTGCCAGCAGCGTATTAAGGACCTCTAGCACAGATACGCAGTATTTT	CASSVLRTSSTDTQYF
TRBV18	.	TRBJ2-7	.	TGTGCCAGCTCACCAAGGGCTAGTCTGGGCGAGCAGTACTTC	CASSPRASLGEQYF
TRBV6-1	.	TRBJ1-2	.	TGTGCCAGCAGTGAATCGGGGTTCTATGGCTACACCTTC	CASSESGFYGYTF
TRBV27	.	TRBJ1-1	.	TGTGCCAGCAGTACGGGGAACACTGAAGCTTTCTTT	CASSTGNTEAFF
TRBV7-2	.	TRBJ1-5	.	TGTGCCAGCAGCCGTACGAGGGGGTATCAGCCCCAGCATTTT	CASSRTRGYQPQHF
TRBV28	.	TRBJ1-3	.	TGTGCCAGCAGTCTCCGCCAGGGGAGAGTTGAAAAAAACACCATATATTTT	CASSLRQGRVEKNTIYF
TRBV11-2	.	TRBJ1-6	.	TGTGCCAGCAGCTTAGTAGACTTACCCGGCGGGTCCTATAATTCACCCCTCCACTTT	CASSLVDLPGGSYNSPLHF
TRBV11-3	.	TRBJ1-4	.	TGTGCCAGCAGCCCCAGGGAGGGGCAAAAACTGTTTTTT	CASSPREGQKLFF
TRBV2	TRBD2	TRBJ2-1	.	TGTGCCAGCAGTGCTATTAGCGGGAGACCGAGTGAGCAGTTCTTC	CASSAISGRPSEQFF
TRBV5-1	.	TRBJ2-3	.	TGCGCCAGCAGCAAGGGAGATGGAGATACGCAGTATTTT	CASSKGDGDTQYF
TRBV6-1	.	TRBJ2-5	once	TGTGCCAGCAGTGAATTTGGGTCTGCTCAAGAGACCCAGTACTTC	CASSEFGSAQETQYF
TRBV4-1	.	TRBJ1-1	few	TGCGCCAGCAGCCAAGTCTCTCCGGCGGACAAGAACACTGAAGCTTTCTTT	CASSQVSPADKNTEAFF
TRBV25-1	.	TRBJ1-5	.	TGTGCCAGCAGTGAAGGGCCTTTCCAGCCCCAGCATTTT	CASSEGPFQPQHF
TRBV10-3	.	TRBJ1-1	once	TGTGCCATCAGTGGTATGAACACTGAAGCTTTCTTT	CAISGMNTEAFF
TRBV28	.	TRBJ1-4	.	TGTGCCAGCCATGACGCCGCAGGAAATGAAAAACTGTTTTTT	CASHDAAGNEKLFF
TRBV30	.	TRBJ1-6	.	TGTGCCTGGAGCGCTAGGAGTGGGCAAAATTCACCCCTCCACTTT	CAWSARSGQNSPLHF